What follows describes a single T cell receptor beta chain. The data originate from a study of blood T cell repertoires in COVID-19. The overall study: Italy, Spain and the United States were the sources of the convalescent and acute COVID-19 samples.

The CDR3 is made up of 13 amino acids. Per the germline V gene, CDR1 is SGHRS and CDR2 is YFSETQ. The V end lost 1 base, the J end lost 6 bases, and 11 bases lay between the germline ends. Sequenced by immunoSEQ multiplex PCR; TCRdb stores in-frame clones only, minus some. The sample lists approximately 200,000 clones; about 85% were seen once. This clonotype originated in a man aged 35-49 years who had recovered from COVID-19. The V gene is TRBV5-1, the J gene TRBJ2-7, with no clear D. The sequencing input was PBMCs or T cells enriched from blood (not recorded which). CDR3 sequence (DNA): TGCGCCAGCAGCTTGAGAACAGCCGGCGAGCAGTACTTC. This encodes CASSLRTAGEQYF.